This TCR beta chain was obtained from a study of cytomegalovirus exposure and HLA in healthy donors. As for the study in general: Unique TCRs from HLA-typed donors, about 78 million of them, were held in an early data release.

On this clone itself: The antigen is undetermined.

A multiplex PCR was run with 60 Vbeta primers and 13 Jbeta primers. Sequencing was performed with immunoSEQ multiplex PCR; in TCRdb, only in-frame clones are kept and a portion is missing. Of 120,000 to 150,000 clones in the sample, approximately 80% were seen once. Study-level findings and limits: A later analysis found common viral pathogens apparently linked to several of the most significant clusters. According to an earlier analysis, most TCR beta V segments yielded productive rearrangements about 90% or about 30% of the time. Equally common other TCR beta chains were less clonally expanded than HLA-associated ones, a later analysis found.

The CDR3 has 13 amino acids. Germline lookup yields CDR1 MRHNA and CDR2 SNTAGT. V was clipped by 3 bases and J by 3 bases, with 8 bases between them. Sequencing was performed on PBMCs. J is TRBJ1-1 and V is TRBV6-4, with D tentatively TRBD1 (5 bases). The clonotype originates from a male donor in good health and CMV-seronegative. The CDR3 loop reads CASSEGVYTEAFF. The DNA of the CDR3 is TGTGCCAGCAGTGAAGGGGTATACACTGAAGCTTTCTTT.